Here is one TCR beta chain with its context. Its antigen target is currently unknown. Nothing much larger sits one base from this clone, and base qualities are not available. This specimen's time point label, interpreted: after dendritic cell vaccination, including at tumor progression/relapse. Patients were selected for having adequate residual fresh-frozen tumor tissue and more than two years of available survival data. Although molecular status otherwise differed among the glioblastoma patients, no patient had an isocitrate dehydrogenase mutation. PBMC were collected before vaccination, two weeks after the third vaccination, and at tumor progression when it occurred. The Qiagen DNeasy Blood extraction Kit was used for extraction of genomic DNA. The data were obtained in a study of glioma-infiltrating T cells after dendritic cell vaccination (dated by TCRdb to about 2016). Regarding the complete study: The cohort comprised around 15 glioblastoma patients from Phase I and II dendritic cell vaccination trials, 9 newly diagnosed and 6 with recurrent disease. Autologous tumor lysate-pulsed dendritic cell vaccination was administered to the patients between the early 2000s and the early 2010s. The vaccine consisted of monocyte-derived dendritic cells cultured less than 9 days with IL-4 and GM-CSF, then pulsed overnight with autologous tumor lysate. Each patient was given three intradermal dendritic cell vaccine injections, spaced two weeks apart, in the arm below the axilla. In glioblastoma patients vaccinated with dendritic cells, deep sequencing of TCR beta CDR3 regions served to measure tumor-infiltrating lymphocyte content and to compare repertoires between tumor and blood. TCR sequencing metrics, including TIL content and tumor-blood repertoire overlap, were correlated with survival after dendritic cell vaccination. Summary of the overall study and its limitations: The cohort was small and heterogeneous, and full blood and tumor sets were available for few patients, with initial-recurrent tumor pairs available for even fewer patients. Longer time to progression and overall survival after dendritic cell vaccination were predicted by higher estimated pretreatment TIL content. No direct relationship between TCR clonality and survival was found, suggesting a diverse polyclonal response may matter. The three-group TCR overlap response model was described as speculative and requiring prospective validation.

The CDR3 holds 14 amino acids from the cysteine to the phenylalanine. The sequence is cut down to CDR3 DNA, 42 bases in frame from base 1. CDR1 and CDR2, looked up from the germline V gene, are LGHNA and YSLEER. V sheds 1 base and J sheds 7 bases, leaving 10 bases between their ends. TCRB CDR3 regions were amplified from roughly 1.8 ug genomic DNA, or all available DNA if less, using the immunoSEQ assay. The multiplex PCR employed 60 forward primers targeting TCR V beta segments and 13 reverse primers targeting J beta segments. To estimate the number of reads per starting template, synthetic control templates were added to each sample at limiting dilution. The Illumina HiSeq System generated 87 bp sequencing reads. The paper's processing steps were these. PCR and sequencing errors were removed by merging closely related sequences with a nearest neighbor algorithm. TCR overlap was defined as the percentage of unique tumor TCR beta sequences that were also found in the peripheral blood of the same patient. Not all clones reach the TCRdb copy of this immuneACCESS table, which keeps in-frame sequences only. Checked studies attribute under half of the gap to unresolved V genes and leave the rest unexplained. The V and J calls and clone size were taken over from that table, and D and trimming were inferred from the DNA. The sample has about 50,000 clones on record, approximately 89% of them singletons. The ten biggest clones cover roughly 5.4% of the sample.

Sequences were derived from blood, sampled after dendritic cell vaccination. The chain is assembled from TRBV4-3 and TRBJ2-2, with an unclear D gene assignment. The receptor's source is a human donor with glioblastoma. The DNA sequence reads TGCGCCAGCAGCCAAGGGTTGAGTTACGGGGAGCTGTTTTTT. Its amino acids are CASSQGLSYGELFF.